What follows are 21 T cell receptor beta chains derived from one specimen sequenced in a study of cytomegalovirus exposure and HLA in healthy donors. Only in-frame clones appear in the TCRdb table, and some are missing; sequencing was by immunoSEQ multiplex PCR. Here the sample spans about 180,000 clones, approximately 87% being singletons. The sample was PBMCs. These receptor sequences come from a woman in her 30s in good health and CMV-seronegative.

Here the CDR3 reads CASSWSGTGVNSPLHF. CDR3 DNA: TGTGCCAGCAGCTGGTCCGGGACAGGGGTTAATTCACCCCTCCACTTT. The rearrangement joins TRBV2 to TRBJ1-6, with 10 bases fitting TRBD1. Germline V lookup: CDR1 SNHLY, CDR2 FYNNEI. The trim removed 6 bases at V and 6 bases at J, leaving 8 bases unmatched. CDR3 length: 16 amino acids.

The rearrangement links TRBV18 to TRBJ1-2; 11 bases are shared with TRBD1. The CDR3 consists of 16 residues. V was pared by 2 bases and J by 6 bases, with 8 bases of the junction left unmatched. Germline-derived CDR1 and CDR2 are KGHSH and LQKENI. This CDR3 is CASSPDWQDRGHGYTF. CDR3 DNA sequence: TGTGCCAGCTCACCAGACTGGCAGGACAGGGGGCATGGCTACACCTTC.

This clone has a single count. The chain combines TRBV5-6 with TRBJ2-7; 9 positions match TRBD1. This CDR3 has 15 residues. Unmatched junction bases numbered 10, after V lost 4 bases and J lost 5 bases. Germline-derived CDR1 and CDR2 are SGHDT and YYEEEE. The CDR3 coding sequence is TGTGCCAGCAGCGCACCGGGACAGGGACGAAACGAGCAGTACTTC. It specifies CASSAPGQGRNEQYF.

The chain combines TRBV18 with TRBJ2-7; D is possibly TRBD1 (6 bases). The CDR3 length is 15 residues. Germline assignment: CDR1 KGHSH and CDR2 LQKENI. V was trimmed by 3 bases and J by 0 bases, leaving 12 bases between them. The CDR3 region has the DNA TGTGCCAGCTCACCCTCCGGGACAAACTCCTACGAGCAGTACTTC. Its translation: CASSPSGTNSYEQYF.

CDR3 sequence (DNA): TGTGCCAGCAGGGGGGGGGTTGTGGATACGCAGTATTTT. This sequence encodes CASRGGVVDTQYF. V gene TRBV6-5 combines with J gene TRBJ2-3; 7 bases align to TRBD2. The CDR3 runs 13 residues. V shed 6 bases and J 6 bases; nucleotides not matched to a gene: 6. CDR1 is MNHEY and CDR2 is SVGAGI in the germline V gene.

V is TRBV2 and J is TRBJ1-2; TRBD1 aligns across 8 bases. The CDR3 runs to 13 residues. From germline, CDR1 is SNHLY and CDR2 FYNNEI. The junction had 5 bases not matched to a gene; V was cut back by 7 bases and J by 4 bases. The CDR3 region is CASTKDRGYGYTF. The CDR3 region has the DNA TGTGCCAGCACGAAAGACAGGGGCTATGGCTACACCTTC.

V gene TRBV5-6 combines with J gene TRBJ1-1; D not resolved. This CDR3 contains 15 residues. Germline V gives CDR1 SGHDT, CDR2 YYEEEE. The V end lost 3 bases, the J end lost 7 bases, and 19 bases lay between the germline ends. This CDR3 is CASSSRASGDNEAFF. CDR3 DNA sequence: TGTGCCAGCAGCTCTAGGGCCAGCGGTGACAATGAAGCTTTCTTT.

The chain employs TRBV4-1 and TRBJ2-1; 8 bases match TRBD1. Germline lookup yields CDR1 MGHRA and CDR2 YSYEKL. V dropped 2 bases and J dropped 7; count of bases not matched to a gene: 4. The CDR3 covers 14 residues. This chain's CDR3 is CASSQKTGDNEQFF. The CDR3 DNA reads as TGCGCCAGCAGCCAAAAGACAGGGGATAATGAGCAGTTCTTC.

This chain joins TRBV10-1 and TRBJ2-1; 7 nucleotides line up with TRBD1. The germline V gene encodes CDR1 WNHNN and CDR2 SYGVQD (reference sequence). J gave up 16 bases and V 3 bases, and 6 bases lay outside the gene matches. This CDR3 comprises 11 residues. The CDR3 nucleotides are TGCGCCAGCAGTGATACAGGGGTCAGATTCTTC. It encodes CASSDTGVRFF.

This clone was observed a few times. The chain combines TRBV7-2 with TRBJ2-7; D unresolved. Trimming pared 2 bases from V and 0 bases from J, leaving 8 bases between. From germline, CDR1 is SGHTA and CDR2 FQGNSA. This CDR3 spans 14 amino acids. This chain's CDR3 is CASSLNPSSYEQYF. The CDR3 nucleotides read TGTGCCAGCAGCTTAAACCCGAGCTCCTACGAGCAGTACTTC.

In its sample, this clone was seen a few times. The V call is TRBV4-3, the J call TRBJ2-3; possibly TRBD2 for D (5 bases). The V end lost 1 base, the J end lost 1 base, and 6 bases lay between the germline ends. Germline CDR1 and CDR2: LGHNA and YSLEER. The CDR3 is 14 amino acids. The CDR3 loop is CASSQAAGTDTQYF. In nucleotides, the CDR3 is TGCGCCAGCAGCCAAGCAGCGGGCACAGATACGCAGTATTTT.

V and J are TRBV19 and TRBJ2-1, with TRBD2 matching over 7 bases. This CDR3 comprises 16 residues. Germline CDR1 LNHDA, CDR2 SQIVND (reference sequence). V lost 4 bases to trimming and J lost 2 bases; unmatched junction nucleotides: 8. The DNA of the CDR3 is TGTGCCAGTAGTAGATCAGGGAGGGTCCCCTACAATGAGCAGTTCTTC. Protein sequence: CASSRSGRVPYNEQFF.

The V call is TRBV9, the J call TRBJ1-2; a weak D match, TRBD1 (6 bases). V was shortened by 4 bases and J by 2 bases, with 15 bases between the two germline ends. The V gene's germline CDR1 is SGDLS and CDR2 YYNGEE. The CDR3 has 15 residues. The CDR3 DNA sequence: TGTGCCAGCAGCCGTACCGAGGGGGGGAACTATGGCTACACCTTC. Translation: CASSRTEGGNYGYTF. Drawing the rest from reference TRBV9 and TRBJ1-2, the complete variable domain is DSGVTQTPKHLITATGQRVTLRCSPRSGDLSVYWYQQSLDQGLQFLIQYYNGEERAKGNILERFSAQQFPDLHSELNLSSLELGDSALYFCASSRTEGGNYGYTFGSGTRLTVV.

The rearrangement joins TRBV2 to TRBJ2-1; 13 bases are a match to TRBD2. The germline V gene encodes CDR1 SNHLY and CDR2 FYNNEI. The J segment lost 5 bases and the V segment lost 6 bases, leaving 1 base of the junction unmatched. There are 14 residues in the CDR3. CDR3 loop: CASSGLAGDNEQFF. The DNA for the CDR3 is TGTGCCAGCAGCGGACTAGCGGGGGACAATGAGCAGTTCTTC.

The chain joins TRBV4-1 to TRBJ2-7, with D tentatively TRBD2 (7 bases). The CDR3 totals 15 residues. CDR1 MGHRA and CDR2 YSYEKL come from the germline V gene. Trimming took 0 bases from V and 3 from J, leaving 12 bases between them. The CDR3 DNA is TGCGCCAGCAGCCAAGATGAGGGGGGGGGCTACGAGCAGTACTTC. It translates to CASSQDEGGGYEQYF.

This chain joins TRBV4-1 and TRBJ1-2, with D unclear. Germline CDR1 is MGHRA and CDR2 is YSYEKL. The CDR3 runs to 15 residues. The ends were cut back, 4 bases at V and 4 bases at J, with 16 bases in the middle. The DNA for the CDR3 is TGCGCCAGCAGCCCGCCTGGCAGAAATTTCTATGGCTACACCTTC. This encodes CASSPPGRNFYGYTF.

The chain combines TRBV13 with TRBJ1-4, with unresolved D. Trimming removed 5 bases at V and 8 bases at J, with 15 bases between. CDR1 PRHDT and CDR2 FYEKMQ come from the germline V gene (reference sequence). The CDR3 runs 14 residues. Here the CDR3 reads CASSVRSKQEKLFF. The CDR3 nucleotides are TGTGCCAGCAGCGTCCGATCCAAACAAGAAAAACTGTTTTTT.

The rearrangement uses TRBV5-6 and TRBJ2-3; TRBD1 is a possible D gene (6 bases). V lost 4 bases to trimming and J lost 6 bases, with 21 bases between them. Germline V gives CDR1 SGHDT, CDR2 YYEEEE. The CDR3 has 16 amino acids. The CDR3 sequence: CASSPRQAAFVDTQYF. The CDR3 nucleotides read TGTGCCAGCAGCCCTAGACAGGCGGCCTTTGTCGATACGCAGTATTTT. Using reference TRBV5-6 and TRBJ2-3 for the parts outside the CDR3, the full variable domain is DAGVTQSPTHLIKTRGQQVTLRCSPKSGHDTVSWYQQALGQGPQFIFQYYEEEERQRGNFPDRFSGHQFPNYSSELNVNALLLGDSALYLCASSPRQAAFVDTQYFGPGTRLTVL.

This chain joins TRBV7-9 and TRBJ2-1, with TRBD1 as a possible D gene (6 bases). Germline values: CDR1 SEHNR, CDR2 FQNEAQ (reference sequence). The CDR3 has 17 residues. V dropped 4 bases and J dropped 5 bases, with 21 bases sitting between them. The CDR3 sequence is CASSSTKPRDNNNEQFF. The CDR3 DNA follows: TGTGCCAGCAGCTCAACCAAACCCCGGGACAACAACAATGAGCAGTTCTTC.

The rearrangement links TRBV4-1 to TRBJ2-7; 8 nucleotides match TRBD2. The V gene end was trimmed by 0 bases and the J gene end by 1 base; junction bases not matched to a gene: 5. Germline assignment: CDR1 MGHRA and CDR2 YSYEKL. CDR3 size: 16 residues. CDR3 nucleotide sequence: TGCGCCAGCAGCCAAGATGTTGCGGGGGGTTCCTACGAGCAGTACTTC. It codes for CASSQDVAGGSYEQYF.

The chain links TRBV7-2 to TRBJ1-2; D gene unclear. In germline, CDR1 is SGHTA, CDR2 FQGNSA. The germline V and J ends were trimmed by 3 bases and 4 bases, with 12 bases remaining between them. The CDR3 is made up of 14 amino acids. As DNA, the CDR3 is TGTGCCAGCAGCTTGCTTTGGGGAGGCTATGGCTACACCTTC. It translates to CASSLLWGGYGYTF.